The rows below give T cell receptor beta chains drawn from one sample of a study of STAT5B mutations in CD4+ large granular lymphocyte leukemia. This table comes from immunoSEQ multiplex PCR, and its TCRdb copy is limited to in-frame clones, with some not included. The data contain over 30,000 clones, roughly 79% of them seen just once; the ten biggest clones take up 4.4%. Sequenced input: CD4+ T cells from blood buffy coats. The receptors were gathered from a human donor in good health. The CDR3 runs from the conserved cysteine through the conserved F or W.

CDR3aa,v_gene,j_gene
CASSTVGNYGYTF,TRBV19,TRBJ1-2
CASSLDPLAGYTGELFF,TRBV13,TRBJ2-2
CASSLGQTRYEQYF,TRBV28,TRBJ2-7
CASSGSGSTGNTIYF,TRBV19,TRBJ1-3
CASSLSFQETQYF,TRBV11-3,TRBJ2-5
CASSFPPGQGYGYTF,TRBV28,TRBJ1-2
CASSQDRGLAGGPEETQYF,TRBV4-1,TRBJ2-5
CASIQHEVDTIYF,TRBV6-5,TRBJ1-3
CASSPLENTEAFF,TRBV18,TRBJ1-1
CASTQGHGYTF,TRBV6-5,TRBJ1-2
CASSLGPPSGSSYNEQFF,TRBV7-2,TRBJ2-1
CASSMGQGGTGELFF,TRBV5-1,TRBJ2-2
CASSSGAGLAGYSYEQYF,TRBV5-5,TRBJ2-7
CASSLKAGHGYTF,TRBV7-2,TRBJ1-2
CASRKREVIYEQYF,TRBV27,TRBJ2-7